This T cell receptor (beta chain) came from a study of blood T cells in healthy people across ages. The CDR3 consists of 14 residues. Per germline, CDR1 MGHRA and CDR2 YSYEKL. With V trimmed by 5 bases and J by 2 bases, 5 bases remained unmatched. This clonotype was detected only a few times. Primed by a sample-barcoded 5' primer and a J-beta primer mix, a second PCR proceeded for about 7 to 11 cycles. TCRdb independently ran MiXCR on the 5' RACE reads; one entry per CDR3 protein. The table records 630,000 or so distinct CDR3 sequences, 32% of them present only once. Sequencing was performed on blood. The chain uses TRBV4-1 and TRBJ2-7; 8 nucleotides line up with TRBD2. The receptor comes from a woman of 80 years or more in good health. CDR3 DNA sequence: TGCGCCAGCAGCGACACGGGAGGGCCCTACGAGCAGTACTTC. The encoded protein is CASSDTGGPYEQYF.